The 28 T cell receptor beta chains presented below share a single source sample, sequenced in a study of human T cells and chemical hapten exposure. From whole blood left unfractionated, total RNA was extracted. TCRdb processed the 5' RACE reads anew with MiXCR; each CDR3 protein has one entry. The data contain some 78,000 distinct CDR3 sequences, approximately 7.7% of them singletons. These receptors came from a male donor in good health.

This clonotype occurred many times. V and J are TRBV5-1 and TRBJ2-6, with D perhaps TRBD1 or TRBD2 (5 bases each). V lost 6 bases and J 1 base, leaving 14 bases between the germline ends. Germline V lookup: CDR1 SGHRS, CDR2 YFSETQ. This CDR3 has 16 residues. As DNA, the CDR3 is TGCGCCAGCACCGACAGCGGCGTATCTGGGGCCAACGTCCTGACTTTC. Its protein is CASTDSGVSGANVLTF.

The chain couples TRBV5-1 to TRBJ1-2; D unclear. Trimming pared 0 bases from V and 0 bases from J, leaving 9 bases between. Germline values: CDR1 SGHRS, CDR2 YFSETQ. The CDR3 has 15 amino acids. The CDR3 region has the DNA TGCGCCAGCAGCTTGGTTCCGGGTTCTAACTATGGCTACACCTTC. Translated, it gives CASSLVPGSNYGYTF.

This clonotype was counted many times. This rearrangement joins TRBV29-1 to TRBJ2-1, with 8 bases identical to TRBD1. V was clipped by 7 bases and J by 9 bases; unmatched bases: 8. From germline, CDR1 is SQVTM and CDR2 ANQGSEA. CDR3 length: 12 amino acids. CDR3 residues: CSATGQGAEQFF. In nucleotides, the CDR3 is TGCAGCGCCACTGGGCAGGGGGCTGAGCAGTTCTTC.

This clonotype was detected a few times. J is TRBJ2-3 and V is TRBV7-6, with no clear D. Trimming cost V 1 base and J 0 bases, with 8 bases left between them. CDR1 and CDR2 from the germline V gene are SGHVS and FNYEAQ. The CDR3 has 15 residues. The CDR3 region is CASSLEVDSTDTQYF. The CDR3 DNA sequence: TGTGCCAGCAGCTTAGAGGTGGACAGCACAGATACGCAGTATTTT.

This clonotype was seen at least ten times. The gene calls are TRBV5-1 and TRBJ1-2; D remains unclear. There are 12 residues in the CDR3. Trimming cost V 0 bases and J 6 bases, with 6 bases left between them. Germline CDR1 reads SGHRS; CDR2 reads YFSETQ. Here the CDR3 reads CASSLERNGYTF. CDR3 nucleotides: TGCGCCAGCAGCTTGGAACGCAATGGCTACACCTTC.

This clonotype has at least ten counts. The rearrangement links TRBV11-2 to TRBJ2-3; D unresolved. Germline CDR1 reads SGHAT; CDR2 reads FQNNGV. The CDR3 consists of 12 residues. Between the trimmed V and J ends, which lost 4 bases and 2 bases, there was a span of 4 bases. CDR3 sequence reads: CASSSATDTQYF. As DNA, the CDR3 is TGTGCCAGCAGCTCCGCCACAGATACGCAGTATTTT.

This clonotype has only a few counts. The genes are TRBV12-3 or TRBV12-4 and TRBJ1-1; the D is unclear. Trimming left V 6 bases short and J 7 bases short, with 24 bases between. The CDR3 contains 16 residues. This CDR3 reads CASRERFGPTWGEAFF. The CDR3 nucleotides are TGTGCCAGCAGGGAAAGATTCGGCCCCACCTGGGGTGAAGCTTTCTTT.

This clonotype was counted between two and nine times. The V and J genes are TRBV6-1 and TRBJ1-6; D is perhaps TRBD1 (5 bases). Trimming cost V 6 bases and J 8 bases, with 14 bases left between them. Per the germline V gene, CDR1 is MNHNS and CDR2 is SASEGT. CDR3 length: 14 amino acids. DNA of the CDR3: TGTGCCAGCAGCCTCAGGGTCATGGATTCACCCCTCCACTTT. Its protein is CASSLRVMDSPLHF.

The chain links TRBV12-3 or TRBV12-4 to TRBJ2-7, with TRBD1 matching over 8 bases. The CDR3 covers 14 residues. V dropped 3 bases and J dropped 4; count of bases not matched to a gene: 5. The CDR3 here is CASSLTGDPYEQYF. The CDR3 DNA follows: TGTGCCAGCAGTTTGACAGGGGACCCTTACGAGCAGTACTTC.

The chain carries TRBV29-1 and TRBJ2-7; the D call may be TRBD1 or TRBD2 (6 bases each). Between the trimmed V and J ends, which lost 6 bases and 0 bases, there was a span of 15 bases. This CDR3 is built from 14 residues. Germline V gene data show CDR1 as SQVTM and CDR2 as ANQGSEA. Here the CDR3 DNA reads TGCAGCGTGGGGGGCCCTCCGAACTCCTACGAGCAGTACTTC. Encoded protein: CSVGGPPNSYEQYF.

This clonotype was seen at least ten times. The J gene is TRBJ2-2, the V gene TRBV4-3, with D unresolved. Per the germline V gene, CDR1 is LGHNA and CDR2 is YSLEER. V shed 4 bases and J shed 0 bases, with 9 bases lying between them. There are 15 residues in the CDR3. The DNA of the CDR3 is TGCGCCAGCAGCCTCGGGTATCCGAACACCGGGGAGCTGTTTTTT. Protein product: CASSLGYPNTGELFF.

The table lists this clonotype with many counts. The rearrangement joins TRBV7-6 to TRBJ1-6, with 7 bases lining up with TRBD1. V was pared by 5 bases and J by 5 bases, with 6 bases of the junction left unmatched. This CDR3 contains 15 residues. Germline V CDR1 and CDR2: SGHVS, FNYEAQ. The CDR3 sequence: CASSLRQGDNSPLHF. For the CDR3, the DNA is TGTGCCAGCAGCCTACGACAGGGTGATAATTCACCCCTCCACTTT.

This clonotype was seen repeatedly, ten times or more. The V and J genes are TRBV5-1 and TRBJ2-5, with 8 nucleotides matching TRBD1. V lost 4 bases and J lost 5; bases outside the gene matches: 10. The CDR3 runs 15 residues. The germline V gene encodes CDR1 SGHRS and CDR2 YFSETQ. DNA for the CDR3: TGCGCCAGCAGCCTCGTGCAGGGGGCGAGGGAGACCCAGTACTTC. Its translation: CASSLVQGARETQYF.

Only a few counts were recorded for this clonotype. This rearrangement joins TRBV12-3 or TRBV12-4 to TRBJ2-2; 12 positions match TRBD2. The CDR3 sequence is 17 residues long. Unmatched junction bases numbered 8, after V lost 5 bases and J lost 4 bases. The CDR3 DNA reads as TGTGCCAGCAGTCGACAGGGACTAGCGGGTCTCACCGGGGAGCTGTTTTTT. It codes for CASSRQGLAGLTGELFF.

The J gene is TRBJ2-7, the V gene TRBV4-1, with 9 bases matching TRBD2. The J segment lost 4 bases and the V segment lost 6 bases, leaving 7 bases of the junction unmatched. The CDR3 runs 14 residues. Germline V CDR1 and CDR2: MGHRA, YSYEKL. This CDR3 reads CASRDSGRRYEQYF. For the CDR3, the DNA is TGCGCCAGCAGAGATAGCGGGAGACGGTACGAGCAGTACTTC.

The table lists this clonotype with a few counts. V and J are TRBV5-6 and TRBJ1-2; D is unclear. Germline CDR1 and CDR2: SGHDT and YYEEEE. The length of the CDR3 is 13 residues. Trimming took 10 bases from V and 5 from J, leaving 18 bases between them. The CDR3 DNA reads as TGTGCCGGCACCACAAGAGGAGATTATGGCTACACCTTC. Protein product: CAGTTRGDYGYTF.

The chain employs TRBV6-6 and TRBJ2-5; D gene unclear. In germline, CDR1 is MNHNY, CDR2 SVGAGI (reference sequence). The CDR3 consists of 13 residues. Between the trimmed V and J ends, which lost 6 bases and 4 bases, there was a span of 12 bases. Written as DNA, the CDR3 is TGTGCCAGCAGCCTTGCTCCACGAGAGACCCAGTACTTC. This codes for CASSLAPRETQYF.

J is TRBJ2-7 and V is TRBV12-3 or TRBV12-4; D not certain. V lost 1 base and J 2 bases, leaving 9 bases between the germline ends. This CDR3 is 14 amino acids long. This CDR3 is CASSLGLEPYEQYF. As DNA, the CDR3 is TGTGCCAGCAGTTTAGGACTGGAACCCTACGAGCAGTACTTC.

Many counts were recorded for this clonotype. The rearrangement uses TRBV5-4 and TRBJ2-1; the D is unclear. The CDR3 runs to 13 residues. Trimming stripped 4 bases from V and 5 bases from J, with 10 bases between. In germline, CDR1 is SGHNT, CDR2 YYREEE (reference sequence). CDR3 protein: CASSPRQNNEQFF. CDR3 bases: TGTGCCAGCAGCCCGAGGCAGAACAATGAGCAGTTCTTC.

This clonotype was picked up many times. V is TRBV12-3 or TRBV12-4 and J is TRBJ2-2; D ambiguous. The V gene lost 8 bases and the J gene lost 2 bases, with 9 bases spanning the gap. The CDR3 loop spans 13 amino acids. This CDR3 reads CASLETNTGELFF. The CDR3 nucleotides are TGTGCCAGCCTCGAGACCAACACCGGGGAGCTGTTTTTT.

This clonotype has just a few counts. This chain connects TRBV20-1 to TRBJ2-4, with 9 bases lining up with TRBD1. Germline values: CDR1 DFQATT, CDR2 SNEGSKA (reference sequence). With 3 bases clipped from V and 3 bases from J, the junction kept 3 bases outside the gene matches. The CDR3 has 14 residues. CDR3: CSARTTGGKNIQYF. The CDR3 DNA is TGCAGTGCTAGGACGACAGGGGGCAAAAACATTCAGTACTTC.

There are many counts of this clonotype. The chain carries TRBV6-2 or TRBV6-3 and TRBJ1-5, with D possibly being TRBD1 (6 bases). The CDR3 consists of 15 residues. From germline, CDR1 is MNHEY and CDR2 SVGEGT. V was shortened by 5 bases and J by 3 bases, with 14 bases between the two germline ends. The CDR3 region has the DNA TGTGCCAGCAGTCCCCGGGGGCAGAACAATCAGCCCCAGCATTTT. This sequence encodes CASSPRGQNNQPQHF.

The sample holds a few counts of this clonotype. J is TRBJ1-1 and V is TRBV5-6; D gene ambiguous. This CDR3 has 13 residues. The V end lost 5 bases, the J end lost 11 bases, and 19 bases lay between the germline ends. Germline values: CDR1 SGHDT, CDR2 YYEEEE. CDR3: CASSYSDSSRAFF. The CDR3 bases are TGTGCCAGCAGTTATTCCGACTCATCAAGGGCTTTCTTT.

The V and J genes are TRBV5-1 and TRBJ1-6; TRBD1 aligns across 7 bases. This CDR3 spans 16 amino acids. The J segment lost 2 bases and the V segment lost 3 bases, leaving 5 bases of the junction unmatched. Per the germline V gene, CDR1 is SGHRS and CDR2 is YFSETQ. The CDR3 reads CASSSGQLPYNSPLHF. DNA for the CDR3: TGCGCCAGCAGCTCGGGACAGCTTCCCTATAATTCACCCCTCCACTTT.

The chain is built from TRBV13 and TRBJ1-2, with D tentatively TRBD1 (6 bases). The CDR3 spans 13 residues. In germline, CDR1 is PRHDT, CDR2 FYEKMQ (reference sequence). V was clipped by 3 bases and J by 6 bases, with 11 bases between them. DNA of the CDR3: TGTGCCAGCAGCTTCCGCCAGGGGCATGGCTACACCTTC. Protein: CASSFRQGHGYTF. The variable domain in full, with the rest retrieved from reference TRBV13 and TRBJ1-2, is AAGVIQSPRHLIKEKRETATLKCYPIPRHDTVYWYQQGPGQDPQFLISFYEKMQSDKGSIPDRFSAQQFSDYHSELNMSSLELGDSALYFCASSFRQGHGYTFGSGTRLTVV.

DNA of the CDR3: TGTGCCACCAGCAGAGCGGTCAGGGCCGTTCCTTCACTCTCTGGGGCCAACGTCCTGACTTTC. This encodes CATSRAVRAVPSLSGANVLTF. This chain joins TRBV15 and TRBJ2-6, with D perhaps TRBD1 (5 bases). Trimming took 1 base from V and 0 from J, leaving 22 bases between them. The CDR3 is 21 amino acids. Germline-derived CDR1 and CDR2 are LNHNV and YYDKDF (reference sequence). Based on the CDR3 plus reference TRBV15 and TRBJ2-6, the full variable domain is DAMVIQNPRYQVTQFGKPVTLSCSQTLNHNVMYWYQQKSSQAPKLLFHYYDKDFNNEADTPDNFQSRRPNTSFCFLDIRSPGLGDTAMYLCATSRAVRAVPSLSGANVLTFGAGSRLTVL.

This clonotype was counted many times. The rearrangement joins TRBV6-5 to TRBJ2-7, with D possibly being TRBD2 (6 bases). The CDR3 loop spans 17 amino acids. CDR1 and CDR2 (germline): MNHEY, SVGAGI. Trimming shortened V by 2 bases and J by 5 bases, and 22 bases separated the two germline ends. The CDR3 spells CASSYGTGGIESDEQYF. CDR3 DNA: TGTGCCAGCAGTTACGGGACCGGCGGGATCGAATCGGACGAGCAGTACTTC.

This clonotype occurred a few times. This chain uses TRBV5-1 with TRBJ2-5, with 8 bases fitting TRBD1. The CDR3 loop spans 14 amino acids. V shed 1 base, J shed 5 bases, and the junction held 4 bases outside the gene matches. Germline-derived CDR1 and CDR2 are SGHRS and YFSETQ. The DNA for the CDR3 is TGCGCCAGCAGCTTGACAGGGGGTTCGGAGACCCAGTACTTC. Its translation: CASSLTGGSETQYF.